The following is a TCR beta chain sequence with its context. Its antigen is unknown. TCRdb re-derived calls from the 5' RACE reads in MiXCR, one entry per CDR3 protein. The repertoire holds about 250,000 distinct CDR3 sequences, with 32% as singletons. The sample comes from a study of CD8 T cells in ankylosing spondylitis. General study points: Significant enrichment of disease-linked clones was reportedly seen in matched ankylosing spondylitis synovial fluid.

V gave up 4 bases and J gave up 6 bases; unmatched junction bases: 5. This CDR3 is built from 13 residues. The V gene's germline CDR1 is SGHRS and CDR2 YFSETQ. Sequencing was done on a sample of blood, either unsorted or a sorted T cell fraction (not recorded which). The rearrangement uses TRBV5-1 and TRBJ2-3, with TRBD2 matching 7 bases. This clonotype was sampled from a male donor with ankylosing spondylitis or in good health (not recorded which). The CDR3 DNA follows: TGCGCCAGCAGCCGGGGAGGGATCGATACGCAGTATTTT. Amino acids: CASSRGGIDTQYF.